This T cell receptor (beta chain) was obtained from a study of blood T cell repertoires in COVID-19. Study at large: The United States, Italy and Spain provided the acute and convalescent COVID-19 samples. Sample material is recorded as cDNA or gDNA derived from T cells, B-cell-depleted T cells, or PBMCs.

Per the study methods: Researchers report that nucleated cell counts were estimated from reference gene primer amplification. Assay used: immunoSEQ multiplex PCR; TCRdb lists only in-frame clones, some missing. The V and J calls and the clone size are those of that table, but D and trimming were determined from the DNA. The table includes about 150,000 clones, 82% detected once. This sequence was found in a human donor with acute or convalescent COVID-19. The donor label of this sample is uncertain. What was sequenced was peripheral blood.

The CDR3 DNA follows: TGTGCCAGCAGTCTCCGACATGAAGGCTACACCTTC. It is translated as CASSLRHEGYTF. The chain has TRBV28 and TRBJ1-2; no reliable D call. Germline V gives CDR1 MDHEN, CDR2 SYDVKM. The CDR3 sequence is 12 residues long. Trimming stripped 5 bases from V and 8 bases from J, with 12 bases between.